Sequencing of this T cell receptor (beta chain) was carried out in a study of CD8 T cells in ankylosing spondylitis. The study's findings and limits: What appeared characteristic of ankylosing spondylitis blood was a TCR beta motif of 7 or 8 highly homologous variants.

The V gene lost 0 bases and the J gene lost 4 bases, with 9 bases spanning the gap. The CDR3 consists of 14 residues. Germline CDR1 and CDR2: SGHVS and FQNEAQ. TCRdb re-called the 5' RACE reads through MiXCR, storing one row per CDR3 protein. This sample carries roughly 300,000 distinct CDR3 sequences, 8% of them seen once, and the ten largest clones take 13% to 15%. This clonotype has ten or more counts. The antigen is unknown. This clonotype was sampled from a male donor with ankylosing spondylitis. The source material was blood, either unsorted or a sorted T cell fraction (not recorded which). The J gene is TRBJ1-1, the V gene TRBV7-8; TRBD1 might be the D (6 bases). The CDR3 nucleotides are TGTGCCAGCAGCTTAGCGACAGGTACCACTGAAGCTTTCTTT. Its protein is CASSLATGTTEAFF. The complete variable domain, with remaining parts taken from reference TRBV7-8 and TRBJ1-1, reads GAGVSQSPRYKVAKRGQDVALRCDPISGHVSLFWYQQALGQGPEFLTYFQNEAQLDKSGLPSDRFFAERPEGSVSTLKIQRTQQEDSAVYLCASSLATGTTEAFFGQGTRLTVV.